Below are 7 T cell receptor beta chains sequenced from a single sample in a study of PD-1 blockade in classical Hodgkin lymphoma. Generated by immunoSEQ multiplex PCR, the TCRdb table keeps only in-frame clones and is missing some. Altogether more than 140,000 clones are present, 78% being singletons, with the ten largest covering 9.2%. Patients all relapsed after autologous stem cell transplantation, and there was variation in brentuximab vedotin exposure. The starting material was peripheral blood mononuclear cells (PBMCs), obtained before the second cycle of nivolumab. These receptors were obtained from a human donor with classical Hodgkin lymphoma.

The CDR3 protein is CASSSHYEQYF. CDR3 sequence (DNA): TGTGCCAGCAGCTCTCACTACGAGCAGTACTTC. The chain recombines TRBV7-9 with TRBJ2-7; no reliable D call. Germline V lookup: CDR1 SEHNR, CDR2 FQNEAQ (reference sequence). The V and J ends lost 4 bases and 3 bases respectively, with 4 bases between them. The CDR3 loop spans 11 amino acids.

This clone was counted a single time. The chain combines TRBV5-1 with TRBJ1-1, with D tentatively TRBD1 (6 bases). V dropped 4 bases and J dropped 5 bases, with 18 bases sitting between them. Germline V gives CDR1 SGHRS, CDR2 YFSETQ. The CDR3 is 15 residues long. The CDR3 coding sequence is TGCGCCAGCAGCCCCGGGGGCAGCCGGGCTACTGAAGCTTTCTTT. This translates into CASSPGGSRATEAFF.

The chain uses TRBV6-4 and TRBJ2-3; D perhaps matches TRBD1 (5 bases). The CDR3 is 16 amino acids. Germline CDR1 reads MRHNA; CDR2 reads SNTAGT. The germline V and J ends were trimmed by 0 bases and 4 bases, with 14 bases remaining between them. The CDR3 spells CASSDSAGNPPDTQYF. CDR3 DNA: TGTGCCAGCAGTGACTCGGCAGGGAACCCGCCAGATACGCAGTATTTT.

This clone is a singleton in its sample. The chain employs TRBV18 and TRBJ2-2; 10 bases align to TRBD1. J gave up 5 bases and V 4 bases, and 4 bases lay outside the gene matches. Germline V gene data show CDR1 as KGHSH and CDR2 as LQKENI. This CDR3 region has 15 residues. The DNA for the CDR3 is TGTGCCAGCTCACGAGGACAGGGGGTGACCGGGGAGCTGTTTTTT. Translated: CASSRGQGVTGELFF.

In DNA, the CDR3 is TGTGCCAGTAGTTGGGAGAGGGTACCTAATGAAAAACTGTTTTTT. Translating gives CASSWERVPNEKLFF. The chain joins TRBV19 to TRBJ1-4; D gene ambiguous. Germline lookup yields CDR1 LNHDA and CDR2 SQIVND (reference sequence). This CDR3 is built from 15 residues. The V gene lost 5 bases and the J gene lost 3 bases, with 13 bases spanning the gap.

The chain recombines TRBV11-2 with TRBJ2-7; possible D gene TRBD2, 6 bases. The germline V and J ends were trimmed by 5 bases and 7 bases, with 15 bases remaining between them. The CDR3 length is 13 residues. In germline, CDR1 is SGHAT, CDR2 FQNNGV. Here the CDR3 DNA reads TGTGCCAGCAGCCCATCCGGGAGTCGGGAGCAGTACTTC. It yields the protein CASSPSGSREQYF.

The chain employs TRBV11-1 and TRBJ1-2; the D gene is possibly TRBD1 (6 bases). Trimming pared 0 bases from V and 4 bases from J, leaving 15 bases between. Germline V CDR1 and CDR2: SGHAT, FQDESV (reference sequence). The length of the CDR3 is 16 residues. CDR3 bases: TGTGCCAGCAGCTTAGCGGGGGCGCGATGGACCTATGGCTACACCTTC. This sequence encodes CASSLAGARWTYGYTF.